This TCR beta chain was recorded in a study of immune heterogeneity within non-small cell lung tumors. Overall study results and limits: Multiple tumor sites within a patient showed recurrence of identical dominant CDR3 beta clonotypes; site-unique high-frequency clones were present as well.

Genomic DNA from bulk tumor acted as the template, and about 570 ng was loaded per sample. The authors collected several far-apart biopsies from each primary tumor during surgery. Before undergoing curative surgery, patients had newly diagnosed non-small cell lung cancer that was untreated. The study drew donors from newly diagnosed non-small cell lung cancer patients having surgery with curative intent. This clonotype counts as medium-sized (0.01 to 0.1%). The antigen remains unidentified. CDR3 of TCR beta was amplified by multiplex PCR that used 32 V and 13 J primers. One entry per CDR3 protein, called by TCRdb with MiXCR from the multiplex PCR reads. The sample holds some 2,900 distinct CDR3 sequences; around 40% are singletons and the top ten take about a fifth. Germline V gene data show CDR1 as MNHNS and CDR2 as SASEGT. This CDR3 spans 17 amino acids. V shed 3 bases, J shed 7 bases, and the junction held 15 bases outside the gene matches.

The source is a woman in her fifties or sixties with non-small cell lung cancer. The chain combines TRBV6-1 with TRBJ1-5; 7 bases align to TRBD1. The sequencing sample was made of lung tumor tissue. CDR3 region: CASSDYRTAGGRQPQHF. CDR3 sequence (DNA): TGTGCCAGCAGTGACTACAGGACGGCAGGGGGAAGGCAGCCCCAGCATTTT.